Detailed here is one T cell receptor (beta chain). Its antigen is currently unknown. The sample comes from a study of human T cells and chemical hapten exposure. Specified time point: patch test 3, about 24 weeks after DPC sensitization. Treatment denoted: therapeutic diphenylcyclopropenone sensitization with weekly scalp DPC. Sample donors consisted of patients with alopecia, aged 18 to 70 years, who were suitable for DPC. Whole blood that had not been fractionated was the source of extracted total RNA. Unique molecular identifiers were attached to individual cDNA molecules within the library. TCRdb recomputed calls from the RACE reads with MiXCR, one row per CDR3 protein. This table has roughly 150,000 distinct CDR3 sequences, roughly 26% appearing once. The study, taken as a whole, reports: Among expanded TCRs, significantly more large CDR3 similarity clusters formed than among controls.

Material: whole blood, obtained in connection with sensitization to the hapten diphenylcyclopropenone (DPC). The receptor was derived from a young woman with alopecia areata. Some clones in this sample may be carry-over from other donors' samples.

The CDR3 spells CASSQIQTGELFF. CDR3 nucleotides: TGCGCCAGCAGCCAAATACAGACCGGGGAGCTGTTTTTT. The chain couples TRBV4-3 to TRBJ2-2; D is undetermined. V was trimmed by 2 bases and J by 5 bases, leaving 6 bases between them. Germline V CDR1 and CDR2: LGHNA, YSLEER. This CDR3 has 13 amino acids.